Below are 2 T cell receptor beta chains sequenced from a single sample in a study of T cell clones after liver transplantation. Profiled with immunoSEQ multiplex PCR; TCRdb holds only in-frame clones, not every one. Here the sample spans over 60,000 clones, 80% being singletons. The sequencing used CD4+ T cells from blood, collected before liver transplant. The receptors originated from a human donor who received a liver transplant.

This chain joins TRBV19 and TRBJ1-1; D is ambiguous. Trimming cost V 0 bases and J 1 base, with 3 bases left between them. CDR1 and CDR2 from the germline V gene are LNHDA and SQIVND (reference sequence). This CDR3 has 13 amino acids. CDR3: CASSIEANTEAFF. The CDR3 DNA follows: TGTGCCAGTAGTATAGAGGCGAACACTGAAGCTTTCTTT.

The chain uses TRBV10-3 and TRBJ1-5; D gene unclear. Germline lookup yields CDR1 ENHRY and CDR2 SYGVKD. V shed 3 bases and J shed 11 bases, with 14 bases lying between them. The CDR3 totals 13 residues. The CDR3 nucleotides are TGTGCCATCAGTGATTCCCGCCAGGTGGCCCAGCATTTT. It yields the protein CAISDSRQVAQHF.